This T cell receptor beta chain is drawn from a study of blood T cell repertoires in COVID-19. Original data processing: Reference gene primers were amplified, and this amplification served to estimate nucleated cell counts. Produced via immunoSEQ multiplex PCR; TCRdb's table is partial and in-frame only. V and J calls and clone size follow that table, whereas D and trimming were derived from the DNA. The sample holds 350,000 to 500,000 clones, approximately 90% seen once. Study members were between roughly 18 and 100 years old and lived in 24 US regions. Participant-reported clinical history was the basis for cohort assignment. Before they entered the study, exposed participants had met a COVID-19 case within 2 weeks. In the case of this clone: The same CDR3 also results from other DNA sequences found in this sample.

The TCR was taken from a woman aged 18-30 years who had been exposed to COVID-19. Sequenced material: PBMCs or T cells enriched from blood (not recorded which).

For the CDR3, the DNA is TGTGCCAGCAGCGTAGGGACAGCGAACACCGGGGAGCTGTTTTTT. This translates into CASSVGTANTGELFF. The chain has TRBV9 and TRBJ2-2; D possibly corresponds to TRBD1 (6 bases). V was shortened by 0 bases and J by 0 bases, with 6 bases between the two germline ends. Germline assignment: CDR1 SGDLS and CDR2 YYNGEE. The CDR3 has 15 amino acids.